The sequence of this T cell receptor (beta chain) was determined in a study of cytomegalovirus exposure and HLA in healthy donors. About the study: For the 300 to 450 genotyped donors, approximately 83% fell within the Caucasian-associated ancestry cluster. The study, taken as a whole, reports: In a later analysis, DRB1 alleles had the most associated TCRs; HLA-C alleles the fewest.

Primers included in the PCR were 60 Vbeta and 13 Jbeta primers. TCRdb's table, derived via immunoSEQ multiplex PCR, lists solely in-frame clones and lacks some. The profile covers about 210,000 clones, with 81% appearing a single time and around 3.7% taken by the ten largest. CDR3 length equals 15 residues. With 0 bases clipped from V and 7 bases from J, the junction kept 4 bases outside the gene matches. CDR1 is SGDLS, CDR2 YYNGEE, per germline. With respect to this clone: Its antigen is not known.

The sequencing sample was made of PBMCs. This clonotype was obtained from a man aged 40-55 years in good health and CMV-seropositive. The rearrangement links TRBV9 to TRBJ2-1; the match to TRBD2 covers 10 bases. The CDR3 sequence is CASSVASSGGNEQFF. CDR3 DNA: TGTGCCAGCAGCGTAGCTAGTAGCGGGGGGAATGAGCAGTTCTTC.